A selection of T cell receptor beta chains follows, all from one sample in a study of cytomegalovirus exposure and HLA in healthy donors. The repertoire was sequenced with immunoSEQ multiplex PCR; TCRdb's copy has only in-frame clones and lacks some. The sample holds around 160,000 clones; 77% are singletons and the top ten take roughly 2.6%. The specimen was PBMCs. Receptor source: a woman aged 40 to 55 in good health and CMV-seropositive. Both conserved end residues are part of each CDR3. Fields, in order: D gene, CDR3 length, V gene, J gene, clone size, CDR3 DNA, CDR3 protein. The D gene is left open where the match is weak. Some rows have no size entry. The others give once, few or many, or a class for an expanded clone.

D: -
length: 14
V: TRBV18
J: TRBJ1-1
size: -
DNA: TGTGCCAGCTCACCATCCCAGGGGACGAATGAAGCTTTCTTT
CDR3: CASSPSQGTNEAFF

D: TRBD1
length: 15
V: TRBV6-1
J: TRBJ2-3
size: few
DNA: TGTGCCAGCAGGACTCCGGGACAGGGAACAGATACGCAGTATTTT
CDR3: CASRTPGQGTDTQYF

D: TRBD1
length: 13
V: TRBV28
J: TRBJ1-5
size: -
DNA: TGTGCCAGCAGGGACAGGGTGGGTCAGCCCCAGCATTTT
CDR3: CASRDRVGQPQHF

D: -
length: 16
V: TRBV19
J: TRBJ2-6
size: -
DNA: TGTGCCAGTAGTGACAGGTTTTCCTCTGGGGCCAACGTCCTGACTTTC
CDR3: CASSDRFSSGANVLTF

D: TRBD1
length: 15
V: TRBV2
J: TRBJ1-4
size: once
DNA: TGTGCCAGCAGGGGGACAGGGGATGATGGTGAAAAACTGTTTTTT
CDR3: CASRGTGDDGEKLFF

D: TRBD2
length: 14
V: TRBV30
J: TRBJ2-7
size: few
DNA: TGTGCCTGTGAGACCGGGACTAACTCCTACGAGCAGTACTTC
CDR3: CACETGTNSYEQYF

D: TRBD1
length: 20
V: TRBV4-1
J: TRBJ2-2
size: -
DNA: TGCGCCAGCAGCCAAGATCCATTATCCGGACAGGGGAATATGGTCGGGGAGCTGTTTTTT
CDR3: CASSQDPLSGQGNMVGELFF

D: TRBD2
length: 14
V: TRBV30
J: TRBJ2-1
size: -
DNA: TGTGCCTGGAGTCCGGGGACTAGCGGGAGCGCGCAGTTCTTC
CDR3: CAWSPGTSGSAQFF

D: -
length: 16
V: TRBV4-1
J: TRBJ1-1
size: -
DNA: TGCGCCAGCAGCCAAGGAAGGTCGGCGGCGGACACTGAAGCTTTCTTT
CDR3: CASSQGRSAADTEAFF

D: -
length: 11
V: TRBV4-3
J: TRBJ2-1
size: -
DNA: TGCGCCAGCAGCCTATACAATGAGCAGTTCTTC
CDR3: CASSLYNEQFF

D: -
length: 15
V: TRBV5-4
J: TRBJ2-7
size: -
DNA: TGTGCCAGCAGCTTGGTTCAGTCCAGCTCCTACGAGCAGTACTTC
CDR3: CASSLVQSSSYEQYF

D: -
length: 14
V: TRBV28
J: TRBJ1-6
size: -
DNA: TGTGCCAGCAGCCCTCGGGGGGGAGGGGTGTCCCTCCACTTT
CDR3: CASSPRGGGVSLHF

D: -
length: 13
V: TRBV18
J: TRBJ1-2
size: once
DNA: TGTGCCAGCTCACCTCGTGGAGGGTATGGCTACACCTTC
CDR3: CASSPRGGYGYTF

D: -
length: 13
V: TRBV29-1
J: TRBJ1-3
size: -
DNA: TGCAGCGCTGGGAGGGAGTCTGGAAACACCATATATTTT
CDR3: CSAGRESGNTIYF

D: -
length: 16
V: TRBV7-2
J: TRBJ2-3
size: -
DNA: TGTGCCAGCAGCCCCCGGGCTAGCGCCTACACAGATACGCAGTATTTT
CDR3: CASSPRASAYTDTQYF

D: -
length: 13
V: TRBV19
J: TRBJ2-1
size: -
DNA: TGTGCCAGGAGACTGTCAGACCCCAATGAGCAGTTCTTC
CDR3: CARRLSDPNEQFF

D: TRBD1
length: 13
V: TRBV6-5
J: TRBJ1-1
size: -
DNA: TGTGCCAGCAGGGACAGGGCGAAGACTGAAGCTTTCTTT
CDR3: CASRDRAKTEAFF

D: TRBD1
length: 14
V: TRBV13
J: TRBJ2-1
size: -
DNA: TGTGCCAGCAGCCCCGCCACAGGGGTGGATGAGCAGTTCTTC
CDR3: CASSPATGVDEQFF

D: TRBD1
length: 14
V: TRBV6-1
J: TRBJ1-2
size: -
DNA: TGTGCCAGCAGGGGGACAGTCAACCTCTATGGCTACACCTTC
CDR3: CASRGTVNLYGYTF

D: TRBD1
length: 14
V: TRBV7-9
J: TRBJ1-5
size: -
DNA: TGTTCCAGCAGCGTCACAGGGGACACTCAGCCCCAGCATTTT
CDR3: CSSSVTGDTQPQHF

D: -
length: 16
V: TRBV18
J: TRBJ2-1
size: -
DNA: TGTGCCAGCTCACCACCGAACGGGGTTGAAACTAATGAGCAGTTCTTC
CDR3: CASSPPNGVETNEQFF

D: -
length: 15
V: TRBV7-9
J: TRBJ2-1
size: few
DNA: TGTGCCAGCAGCCAGGGTAGCGGTGTATACAATGAGCAGTTCTTC
CDR3: CASSQGSGVYNEQFF

D: -
length: 15
V: TRBV5-6
J: TRBJ2-5
size: once
DNA: TGTGCCAGCAGCTACCACACAACACGGGGGGAGACCCAGTACTTC
CDR3: CASSYHTTRGETQYF

D: TRBD1
length: 15
V: TRBV29-1
J: TRBJ2-1
size: -
DNA: TGCAGCGTTGAAAAGGACAGGTTCTCCTACAATGAGCAGTTCTTC
CDR3: CSVEKDRFSYNEQFF

D: TRBD1
length: 12
V: TRBV29-1
J: TRBJ2-7
size: -
DNA: TGCAGCGTCGAAACAGGGGCCTACGAGCAGTACTTC
CDR3: CSVETGAYEQYF

D: -
length: 14
V: TRBV19
J: TRBJ2-2
size: -
DNA: TGTGCCAGTAGTGAGACGCTGGGCCCCGGGGAGCTGTTTTTT
CDR3: CASSETLGPGELFF

D: -
length: 15
V: TRBV14
J: TRBJ2-3
size: few
DNA: TGTGCCAGCAGCCAAGAGGGACTCCTGAGGGATACGCAGTATTTT
CDR3: CASSQEGLLRDTQYF

D: -
length: 15
V: TRBV7-9
J: TRBJ1-2
size: -
DNA: TGTGCCAGCAGCTTAACCGAGGGGGGGAACTATGGCTACACCTTC
CDR3: CASSLTEGGNYGYTF

D: TRBD2
length: 19
V: TRBV7-9
J: TRBJ2-2
size: -
DNA: TGTGCCAGCAGCCCCGGACTAGCGGGGGGCGATATCGAGACCGGGGAGCTGTTTTTT
CDR3: CASSPGLAGGDIETGELFF

D: TRBD2
length: 16
V: TRBV5-5
J: TRBJ2-2
size: -
DNA: TGTGCCAGCAGCTCTTCCGCGGGAGTGGGGACCGGGGAGCTGTTTTTT
CDR3: CASSSSAGVGTGELFF

D: -
length: 15
V: TRBV27
J: TRBJ2-3
size: -
DNA: TGTGCCAGCAGTTTAGCCCAGGGGTTTCGGGATACGCAGTATTTT
CDR3: CASSLAQGFRDTQYF

D: -
length: 16
V: TRBV12-5
J: TRBJ2-3
size: -
DNA: TGTGCTAGTGGTTCACGGGTCTTGGGGCGTATAGATACGCAGTATTTT
CDR3: CASGSRVLGRIDTQYF

D: -
length: 14
V: TRBV30
J: TRBJ1-4
size: -
DNA: TGTGCCTGGAGTTTGACTTCAACTAATGAAAAACTGTTTTTT
CDR3: CAWSLTSTNEKLFF

D: TRBD2
length: 15
V: TRBV10-2
J: TRBJ2-3
size: -
DNA: TGCGCCAGCAGTGCGCGAGCGGGGTACATGGATACGCAGTATTTT
CDR3: CASSARAGYMDTQYF

D: -
length: 13
V: TRBV10-3
J: TRBJ1-2
size: few
DNA: TGTGCCATCAGTGAGAGATCCGGGTTCGGCTACACCTTC
CDR3: CAISERSGFGYTF

D: -
length: 14
V: TRBV6-1
J: TRBJ1-1
size: few
DNA: TGTGCCACCCCTCGGAAAGGAGGTAACACTGAAGCTTTCTTT
CDR3: CATPRKGGNTEAFF

D: -
length: 15
V: TRBV7-2
J: TRBJ1-5
size: few
DNA: TGTGCCAGCAGAAGACAGGTTGGGGACAATCAGCCCCAGCATTTT
CDR3: CASRRQVGDNQPQHF

D: TRBD2
length: 15
V: TRBV5-1
J: TRBJ2-2
size: -
DNA: TGCGCCAGCAGCCCGGCCGCTAGCGGGAGCGGGGAGCTGTTTTTT
CDR3: CASSPAASGSGELFF

D: TRBD1
length: 15
V: TRBV27
J: TRBJ2-1
size: -
DNA: TGTGCCAGCAGTGCAAGGACAGGGTTAGGCAATGAGCAGTTCTTC
CDR3: CASSARTGLGNEQFF

D: TRBD2
length: 17
V: TRBV5-4
J: TRBJ2-3
size: -
DNA: TGTGCCAGCAGACCAGGACTAGCGGGACCTAGCACAGATACGCAGTATTTT
CDR3: CASRPGLAGPSTDTQYF

D: -
length: 13
V: TRBV4-3
J: TRBJ2-7
size: few
DNA: TGCGCCAGCAGCCAAGATCACTCCTACGAGCAGTACTTC
CDR3: CASSQDHSYEQYF

D: -
length: 15
V: TRBV7-8
J: TRBJ2-7
size: -
DNA: TGTGCCAGCAGCTTAGGCCCCTCAGGAACTGTCGAGCAGTACTTC
CDR3: CASSLGPSGTVEQYF

D: TRBD1
length: 13
V: TRBV7-2
J: TRBJ1-2
size: -
DNA: TGTGCCAGCAGCTCGGGACAGGGTGATGGCTACACCTTC
CDR3: CASSSGQGDGYTF

D: TRBD2
length: 17
V: TRBV4-3
J: TRBJ2-2
size: -
DNA: TGCGCCAACAGCCATTCCAGGGCGGGGGGTGGTACCGGGGAGCTGTTTTTT
CDR3: CANSHSRAGGGTGELFF

D: TRBD2
length: 14
V: TRBV30
J: TRBJ2-7
size: -
DNA: TGTGCCTGGACCCATAGCGGGGGCTCCTACGAGCAGTACTTC
CDR3: CAWTHSGGSYEQYF

D: TRBD1
length: 13
V: TRBV5-1
J: TRBJ2-7
size: -
DNA: TGCGCCAGCAGCTCGGGACAGGGCTACGAGCAGTACTTC
CDR3: CASSSGQGYEQYF

D: TRBD2
length: 16
V: TRBV11-2
J: TRBJ2-7
size: -
DNA: TGTGCCAGCAGCCTCCGACTAGCGGGCGGCTCCTACGAGCAGTACTTC
CDR3: CASSLRLAGGSYEQYF

D: -
length: 14
V: TRBV9
J: TRBJ2-2
size: once
DNA: TGTGCCAGCAGCGTAGGGCTAGCGTCCGGGGAGCTGTTTTTT
CDR3: CASSVGLASGELFF

D: TRBD1
length: 15
V: TRBV4-3
J: TRBJ1-4
size: -
DNA: TGCGCCAGCAGCCAAGAGGGACAGGGTAATGAAAAACTGTTTTTT
CDR3: CASSQEGQGNEKLFF

D: TRBD1
length: 14
V: TRBV28
J: TRBJ2-7
size: -
DNA: TGTGCCAGCAGTTTAGACAGGGTTTCCTACGAGCAGTACTTC
CDR3: CASSLDRVSYEQYF

D: TRBD2
length: 15
V: TRBV18
J: TRBJ2-3
size: -
DNA: TGTGCCACCTCAAAACCGGGGGGGCAGAAAGATACGCAGTATTTT
CDR3: CATSKPGGQKDTQYF

D: TRBD1
length: 15
V: TRBV5-1
J: TRBJ1-1
size: -
DNA: TGCGCCAGCAGCCCGGTGGACAGGGTGAGGACTGAAGCTTTCTTT
CDR3: CASSPVDRVRTEAFF

D: TRBD2
length: 17
V: TRBV4-3
J: TRBJ2-3
size: few
DNA: TGCGCCAGCAGCCAGGCCTTAGCGGGGGGGCGGCCAGATACGCAGTATTTT
CDR3: CASSQALAGGRPDTQYF

D: -
length: 12
V: TRBV30
J: TRBJ2-7
size: -
DNA: TGTGCCTGGAGTATCGGAGGAGACGAGCAGTACTTC
CDR3: CAWSIGGDEQYF